These 11 T cell receptor beta chains were sequenced from one sample in a study of T cell repertoires in cytomegalovirus infection. TCRdb independently ran MiXCR on the reads; one entry per CDR3 protein. The data hold 250,000 or so distinct CDR3 sequences, with about 17% observed a single time. Material for sequencing was CD8+ T cells from PBMCs. The receptors here all came from a human donor in good health (CMV status not recorded). Some clones in this sample may be carry-over from other donors' samples.

This clonotype was seen many times. This chain connects TRBV19 to TRBJ2-7; 7 bases are a match to TRBD2. The CDR3 spans 15 residues. CDR1 and CDR2 from the germline V gene are LNHDA and SQIVND (reference sequence). V shed 5 bases, J shed 0 bases, and the junction held 7 bases outside the gene matches. The CDR3 coding sequence is TGTGCCAGTAGTCAAGCGGGGCACTACTCCTACGAGCAGTACTTC. Amino acids: CASSQAGHYSYEQYF.

This clonotype has a count of ten or more. This rearrangement joins TRBV4-3 to TRBJ2-1; D may match TRBD1 or TRBD2 (7 bases each). The CDR3 is 16 amino acids. Trimming took off 0 bases at V and 3 bases at J, with 12 bases between the two ends. The V gene's germline CDR1 is LGHNA and CDR2 YSLEER. CDR3 amino acids: CASSQEGGGSYNEQFF. In DNA, the CDR3 is TGCGCCAGCAGCCAAGAAGGGGGCGGGAGCTACAATGAGCAGTTCTTC.

Worth noting for this clonotype: Germline is not matched at one junction end, which may reflect a read error. This chain links TRBV7-6 with TRBJ2-7; D is ambiguous. The CDR3 is 15 amino acids. Germline values: CDR1 SGHVS, CDR2 FNYEAQ. The CDR3 reads CANSPVTRSSYEQYF. The CDR3, as DNA: TGTGCCAACAGCCCCGTGACCAGGAGCTCCTACGAGCAGTACTTC.

In this sample, this clonotype turned up once. The chain employs TRBV12-3 or TRBV12-4 and TRBJ2-2; 10 bases are a match to TRBD1. V was clipped by 0 bases and J by 2 bases; unmatched bases: 3. The CDR3 has 17 residues. The DNA of the CDR3 is TGTGCCAGCAGTTTAGCGACAGGGGGCCTCAACACCGGGGAGCTGTTTTTT. Translated: CASSLATGGLNTGELFF.

This clonotype was recorded many times. V and J are TRBV7-9 and TRBJ2-1; D call uncertain. Germline values: CDR1 SEHNR, CDR2 FQNEAQ (reference sequence). V was cut by 1 base and J by 6 bases, with 4 bases left in between. The CDR3 extends over 12 amino acids. The CDR3 loop reads CASSLVVNEQFF. The DNA for the CDR3 is TGTGCCAGCAGCTTAGTCGTCAATGAGCAGTTCTTC.

This clonotype was seen more than once but under ten times. The chain couples TRBV11-2 to TRBJ1-1; maybe TRBD1 (5 bases). Germline CDR1 SGHAT, CDR2 FQNNGV. The length of the CDR3 is 14 residues. Trimming took off 5 bases at V and 1 base at J, with 11 bases between the two ends. The CDR3 is CASSPGTRNTEAFF. CDR3 DNA: TGTGCCAGCAGCCCCGGGACGAGGAACACTGAAGCTTTCTTT.

This clonotype occurred a few times. The rearrangement uses TRBV4-1 and TRBJ2-3, with D perhaps TRBD2 (7 bases). V shed 0 bases and J shed 4 bases, with 11 bases lying between them. The CDR3 totals 15 residues. CDR1 and CDR2 from the germline V gene are MGHRA and YSYEKL. CDR3 amino acids: CASSQEGGPADTQYF. The CDR3 DNA follows: TGCGCCAGCAGCCAAGAGGGGGGGCCGGCAGATACGCAGTATTTT.

This sequence joins TRBV4-1 and TRBJ2-3; D is undetermined. Germline V gene data show CDR1 as MGHRA and CDR2 as YSYEKL. The V end lost 0 bases, the J end lost 4 bases, and 5 bases lay between the germline ends. CDR3 length equals 13 residues. The CDR3 protein is CASSQEPADTQYF. CDR3 in DNA: TGCGCCAGCAGCCAAGAACCCGCAGATACGCAGTATTTT.

This clonotype has only a few counts. The chain links TRBV6-5 to TRBJ2-7, with D possibly TRBD1 on 5 matching bases. The CDR3 has 13 amino acids. Per germline, CDR1 MNHEY and CDR2 SVGAGI. Trimming pared 4 bases from V and 6 bases from J, leaving 13 bases between. The CDR3 nucleotides are TGTGCCAGCAGTTTTACAGGCCCGGGCGAGCAGTACTTC. Amino acids: CASSFTGPGEQYF.

This clonotype was observed a few times. The chain joins TRBV5-4 to TRBJ1-6; no reliable D call. CDR3 size: 19 residues. V was cut by 2 bases and J by 3 bases, with 21 bases left in between. CDR1 SGHNT and CDR2 YYREEE come from the germline V gene (reference sequence). The CDR3 region has the DNA TGTGCCAGCAGCTTCGCAACCGGGTTGCTGTCGGGCTATAATTCACCCCTCCACTTT. It codes for CASSFATGLLSGYNSPLHF.

This clonotype was seen ten or more times. The V call is TRBV7-9, the J call TRBJ1-1, with D perhaps TRBD1 (6 bases). From germline, CDR1 is SEHNR and CDR2 FQNEAQ (reference sequence). Trimming took off 5 bases at V and 0 bases at J, with 16 bases between the two ends. This CDR3 spans 16 amino acids. The CDR3 DNA follows: TGTGCCAGCAGCCCTAGGGGGGGCCGGATGAACACTGAAGCTTTCTTT. It is translated as CASSPRGGRMNTEAFF.